What follows are 26 T cell receptor beta chains derived from one specimen sequenced in a study of post-analysis software for immune sequencing data. Researchers reported that TCR beta cDNA libraries carried unique molecular identifiers. TCRdb reanalysed the PCR reads using MiXCR and keeps one entry per CDR3 protein. This sample yields 400,000 to 500,000 distinct CDR3 sequences, of which 35% to 45% are seen a single time; approximately 7.6% belongs to the top ten. Their antigens are not known. General study findings and limits: Included in a set of five TRBV segments more frequent in patients than controls were TRBV5-6, TRBV5-1 and TRBV20-1.

Sequencing was carried out using blood. These receptors all come from a girl aged 2 to 10 with multiple sclerosis.

The gene calls are TRBV9 and TRBJ2-1; 7 bases line up with TRBD2. J lost 13 bases, V lost 1 base, and 14 bases had no gene match. This CDR3 comprises 15 residues. Germline V CDR1 and CDR2: SGDLS, YYNGEE. For the CDR3, the DNA is TGTGCCAGCAGCGTATGGCGGGGGAACCAAGAGACCCAGTTCTTC. It yields the protein CASSVWRGNQETQFF.

The chain employs TRBV7-3 and TRBJ2-1; D is unresolved. Per germline, CDR1 SGHTA and CDR2 FQGTGA. The CDR3 covers 15 residues. V was pared by 5 bases and J by 0 bases, with 11 bases between. Here the CDR3 DNA reads TGTGCCAGCAGCGACAAACGGGTCTCCTACAATGAGCAGTTCTTC. Translation gives CASSDKRVSYNEQFF.

The V and J genes are TRBV3-1 and TRBJ2-5; a possible D gene is TRBD1 (5 bases). Germline CDR1 is LGHDT and CDR2 is YNNKEL (reference sequence). Trimming left V 0 bases short and J 5 bases short, with 16 bases between. The CDR3 totals 16 residues. The CDR3 DNA is TGTGCCAGCAGCCAAGAGGGGCTGGAAGGTGGGGAGACCCAGTACTTC. Translation gives CASSQEGLEGGETQYF.

This clonotype showed up just a few times. The gene calls are TRBV4-1 and TRBJ1-4, with D perhaps matching TRBD1 (6 bases). Germline CDR1 and CDR2: MGHRA and YSYEKL. The germline V and J ends were trimmed by 4 bases and 6 bases, with 21 bases remaining between them. The CDR3 contains 17 residues. Written as DNA, the CDR3 is TGCGCCAGCAGCCTAGGATGGACCGGGACAACGGATGAAAAACTGTTTTTT. Encoded protein: CASSLGWTGTTDEKLFF.

The V and J genes are TRBV27 and TRBJ1-2; weak D call: TRBD1 (6 bases). V shed 10 bases and J shed 7 bases, with 7 bases lying between them. The germline gives CDR1 MNHEY, CDR2 SMNVEV (reference sequence). This CDR3 contains 9 residues. Written as DNA, the CDR3 is TGTGCCAAGGGGGGTGGCTACACCTTC. Translation: CAKGGGYTF.

The rearrangement uses TRBV28 and TRBJ1-1; D uncertain. The germline V gene has CDR1 MDHEN and CDR2 SYDVKM. The length of the CDR3 is 15 residues. The V and J ends lost 6 bases and 1 base respectively, with 15 bases between them. The CDR3 loop reads CASRRPGRPNTEAFF. CDR3 nucleotides: TGTGCCAGCAGGAGGCCGGGCAGGCCGAACACTGAAGCTTTCTTT.

In its sample, this clonotype was seen once. The chain recombines TRBV15 with TRBJ2-5; TRBD1 is a possible D gene (5 bases). The CDR3 extends over 16 amino acids. Looked up from germline, CDR1 is LNHNV and CDR2 is YYDKDF (reference sequence). Trimming took 0 bases from V and 5 from J, leaving 16 bases between them. Here the CDR3 DNA reads TGTGCCACCAGCAGAGAGCCCACACAGGTCGGGGAGACCCAGTACTTC. This translates into CATSREPTQVGETQYF.

The chain recombines TRBV4-1 with TRBJ1-1; D ambiguous. V was trimmed by 5 bases and J by 3 bases, leaving 13 bases between them. This CDR3 is 14 amino acids long. CDR1 is MGHRA and CDR2 is YSYEKL in the germline V gene. CDR3 sequence reads: CASSFILVDTEAFF. The CDR3 DNA sequence: TGCGCCAGCAGCTTCATCCTAGTAGACACTGAAGCTTTCTTT.

The chain joins TRBV7-9 to TRBJ2-1; 7 bases line up with TRBD2. The germline V gene encodes CDR1 SEHNR and CDR2 FQNEAQ (reference sequence). The CDR3 length is 17 residues. The J segment lost 4 bases and the V segment lost 4 bases, leaving 13 bases of the junction unmatched. The CDR3 bases are TGTGCCAGCAGCTCAGCCTTGCTAGCGGAGAAATACAATGAGCAGTTCTTC. It codes for CASSSALLAEKYNEQFF.

This chain joins TRBV3-1 and TRBJ2-3; D possibly corresponds to TRBD1 (5 bases). The V gene lost 2 bases and the J gene lost 2 bases, with 11 bases spanning the gap. The germline gives CDR1 LGHDT, CDR2 YNNKEL (reference sequence). The CDR3 has 15 amino acids. In DNA, the CDR3 is TGTGCCAGCAGCCAACGTGGACAAAACACAGATACGCAGTATTTT. Its protein product is CASSQRGQNTDTQYF.

The CDR3 coding sequence is TGCGCCAGCAGCCAAGAACGGGGGACAGGGTACTATGGCTACACCTTC. Amino acids: CASSQERGTGYYGYTF. This chain connects TRBV4-3 to TRBJ1-2; 9 positions match TRBD1. Germline CDR1 LGHNA, CDR2 YSLEER. The CDR3 extends over 16 amino acids. After removal of 0 bases from V and 3 bases from J, the junction contained 5 bases not matched to a gene.

This clonotype has only a few counts. The gene calls are TRBV4-1 and TRBJ2-1; no definite D call. Per germline, CDR1 MGHRA and CDR2 YSYEKL. The CDR3 runs 13 residues. V shed 0 bases and J shed 9 bases, with 9 bases lying between them. CDR3 sequence reads: CASSQEIPPEQFF. CDR3 DNA: TGCGCCAGCAGCCAAGAAATCCCCCCTGAGCAGTTCTTC.

The V and J genes are TRBV7-2 and TRBJ2-7; the match to TRBD1 covers 7 bases. The V gene end was trimmed by 5 bases and the J gene end by 6 bases; junction bases not matched to a gene: 7. Germline CDR1 and CDR2: SGHTA and FQGNSA. The CDR3 has 13 residues. The CDR3 reads CASSPRTGPEQYF. CDR3 in DNA: TGTGCCAGCAGCCCAAGGACAGGTCCCGAGCAGTACTTC.

This clonotype was seen a few times. The chain links TRBV27 to TRBJ2-7; TRBD1 matches 9 bases. CDR1 MNHEY and CDR2 SMNVEV come from the germline V gene (reference sequence). The trim removed 4 bases at V and 5 bases at J, leaving 12 bases unmatched. This CDR3 contains 16 residues. CDR3 protein: CASSSVVGTGYHEQYF. CDR3 in DNA: TGTGCCAGCAGTTCCGTGGTAGGGACAGGGTACCACGAGCAGTACTTC.

The chain uses TRBV3-1 and TRBJ2-7, with no clear D. Looked up from germline, CDR1 is LGHDT and CDR2 is YNNKEL (reference sequence). This CDR3 contains 12 residues. Trimming left V 3 bases short and J 1 base short, with 4 bases between. The DNA of the CDR3 is TGTGCCAGCAGCCATCTATCCTACGAGCAGTACTTC. Its protein is CASSHLSYEQYF.

This chain joins TRBV16 and TRBJ1-5; 7 bases are shared with TRBD1. Germline trimming cut 4 bases from V and 2 bases from J; bases unmatched to any gene: 5. Per the germline V gene, CDR1 is KGHSY and CDR2 is FQNENV. The CDR3 totals 15 residues. The CDR3 loop reads CASSPRQGGNQPQHF. The CDR3 DNA sequence: TGTGCCAGCAGCCCTCGCCAGGGGGGCAATCAGCCCCAGCATTTT. The complete variable domain, with remaining parts taken from reference TRBV16 and TRBJ1-5, reads GEEVAQTPKHLVRGEGQKAKLYCAPIKGHSYVFWYQQVLKNEFKFLISFQNENVFDETGMPKERFSAKCLPNSPCSLEIQATKLEDSAVYFCASSPRQGGNQPQHFGDGTRLSIL.

V usage is TRBV29-1 and J usage is TRBJ2-5; 7 nucleotides agree with TRBD2. This CDR3 comprises 13 residues. J gave up 11 bases and V 2 bases, and 11 bases lay outside the gene matches. Germline CDR1 and CDR2: SQVTM and ANQGSEA. This chain's CDR3 is CSVERRLGGEQYF. The DNA of the CDR3 is TGCAGCGTTGAACGCCGTCTGGGGGGGGAGCAGTACTTC.

The chain uses TRBV5-1 and TRBJ1-5; weak D call: TRBD1 (6 bases). CDR1 and CDR2 from the germline V gene are SGHRS and YFSETQ. The ends were cut back, 0 bases at V and 6 bases at J, with 10 bases in the middle. CDR3 size: 14 residues. The CDR3, as DNA: TGCGCCAGCAGCTTGGAGGGGGGTCGTCAGCCCCAGCATTTT. Its translation is CASSLEGGRQPQHF.

V usage is TRBV20-1 and J usage is TRBJ2-6, with 13 bases fitting TRBD2. Germline V gene sequence: CDR1 DFQATT, CDR2 SNEGSKA (reference sequence). V shed 4 bases, J shed 0 bases, and the junction held 9 bases outside the gene matches. The CDR3 has 19 residues. CDR3 sequence: CSANPGLAGTSSGANVLTF. CDR3 coding DNA: TGCAGTGCTAACCCGGGACTAGCGGGGACTAGCTCTGGGGCCAACGTCCTGACTTTC.

This clonotype was seen a handful of times. The gene calls are TRBV29-1 and TRBJ2-1, with D maybe TRBD1 (5 bases). V lost 5 bases and J 1 base, leaving 9 bases between the germline ends. CDR1 and CDR2 (germline): SQVTM, ANQGSEA. CDR3 length: 13 amino acids. The CDR3: CSVPKGSYNEQFF. The CDR3 DNA reads TGCAGCGTTCCAAAGGGGTCCTACAATGAGCAGTTCTTC.

The CDR3 region is CASSLGGWDSPLHF. The CDR3 nucleotides read TGCGCCAGCAGCTTGGGCGGCTGGGATTCACCCCTCCACTTT. The rearrangement links TRBV5-1 to TRBJ1-6; D is unresolved. Germline lookup yields CDR1 SGHRS and CDR2 YFSETQ. The V end was cut by 0 bases, the J end by 8 bases, with 9 bases between. CDR3 length: 14 residues.

The chain carries TRBV4-1 and TRBJ2-1; 9 nucleotides agree with TRBD1. Germline CDR1 is MGHRA and CDR2 is YSYEKL. There are 15 residues in the CDR3. V was clipped by 7 bases and J by 4 bases; unmatched bases: 8. The CDR3 coding sequence is TGCGCCAGCACCGCCGGGACAGGGCTTTACAATGAGCAGTTCTTC. Translation: CASTAGTGLYNEQFF.

This chain connects TRBV29-1 to TRBJ1-2; maybe TRBD1 (6 bases). The germline gives CDR1 SQVTM, CDR2 ANQGSEA. The CDR3 sequence is 14 residues long. V lost 6 bases and J 6 bases, leaving 20 bases between the germline ends. CDR3 residues: CSVAGVWGADGYTF. The DNA for the CDR3 is TGCAGCGTGGCAGGTGTCTGGGGGGCGGATGGCTACACCTTC.

DNA for the CDR3: TGTGCCATCAGTATTATCGGGGGCGGGCTTACGCAGTATTTT. Amino acid sequence: CAISIIGGGLTQYF. The chain combines TRBV10-3 with TRBJ2-3; D may correspond to TRBD1 or TRBD2 (6 bases each). The V end lost 5 bases, the J end lost 8 bases, and 17 bases lay between the germline ends. Germline CDR1 ENHRY, CDR2 SYGVKD. CDR3 length: 14 residues.

Only a few counts were recorded for this clonotype. The chain has TRBV12-3 or TRBV12-4 and TRBJ2-7; 9 positions agree with TRBD1. The V segment lost 11 bases and the J segment 1 base; nucleotides outside the gene matches: 9. The length of the CDR3 is 14 residues. This CDR3 reads CAGPPGQGSYEQYF. The CDR3 DNA is TGTGCCGGACCTCCGGGACAGGGATCCTACGAGCAGTACTTC.

This chain uses TRBV28 with TRBJ2-7; D could derive from TRBD1 or TRBD2 (5 bases each). The J call may be wrong; the DNA end is better matched by TRBJ2-4. CDR1 is MDHEN and CDR2 is SYDVKM in the germline V gene. The CDR3 spans 15 residues. CDR3: CASSLGGSDKNIQYF. The CDR3 DNA follows: TGTGCCAGCAGTTTAGGGGGTTCGGACAAAAACATTCAGTACTTC.